The 26 T cell receptor beta chains presented below share a single source sample, sequenced in a study of blood T cells in healthy people across ages. Through a sample-barcoded 5' primer and a J-beta primer mix, a second PCR was run for 7 to 11 cycles. From the 5' RACE reads, TCRdb called clonotypes with MiXCR, one entry per CDR3 protein. The sample shows about a million distinct CDR3 sequences, roughly 48% of them seen only once. Sequenced: blood. The receptors derive from a man aged 25-45 years in good health.

The V call is TRBV20-1, the J call TRBJ2-5; D gene ambiguous. The V gene's germline CDR1 is DFQATT and CDR2 SNEGSKA (reference sequence). The CDR3 spans 15 residues. With 2 bases removed from V and 2 bases from J, the gap between germline ends came to 15 bases. The CDR3 loop is CSARSLGRAQETQYF. The CDR3 coding sequence is TGCAGTGCTAGATCCCTAGGACGAGCGCAAGAGACCCAGTACTTC.

This clonotype was detected only a few times. The J gene is TRBJ1-2, the V gene TRBV5-1; D possibly corresponds to TRBD1 (5 bases). The V end was cut by 8 bases, the J end by 6 bases, with 11 bases between. The CDR3 loop spans 11 amino acids. Per germline, CDR1 SGHRS and CDR2 YFSETQ. Here the CDR3 DNA reads TGCGCCAGAGGACACGGAGATGGCTACACCTTC. It translates to CARGHGDGYTF.

This clonotype was seen only once. The gene calls are TRBV6-2 or TRBV6-3 and TRBJ2-4, with TRBD1 matching over 7 bases. The J call may be in error: the DNA end matches TRBJ2-7 better. CDR1 MNHEY and CDR2 SVGEGT come from the germline V gene. The CDR3 extends over 14 amino acids. In DNA form, the CDR3 reads TGTGCCAGCAGAAAAAACAGGGACAGCCACGAGCAGTACTTC. This gives the protein CASRKNRDSHEQYF.

The V call is TRBV6-2 or TRBV6-3, the J call TRBJ2-5; 7 bases align to TRBD2. Germline values: CDR1 MNHEY, CDR2 SVGEGT. The CDR3 totals 15 residues. The trim removed 0 bases at V and 11 bases at J, leaving 12 bases unmatched. The CDR3 DNA is TGTGCCAGCAGTTACTCGAGGGGTCTGGGGGGGGAACAGTACTTC. Its translation: CASSYSRGLGGEQYF.

V is TRBV10-3 and J is TRBJ1-6; 9 bases are a match to TRBD1. Germline CDR1 reads ENHRY; CDR2 reads SYGVKD. V lost 6 bases to trimming and J lost 7 bases; unmatched junction nucleotides: 10. The CDR3 spans 16 residues. CDR3 residues: CAIRGQGESHNSPLHF. CDR3 coding DNA: TGTGCCATCAGGGGACAGGGAGAGTCTCACAATTCACCCCTCCACTTT.

This sequence joins TRBV11-1 and TRBJ2-2; the D is unclear. CDR1 and CDR2 (germline): SGHAT, FQDESV (reference sequence). V was pared by 3 bases and J by 1 base, with 6 bases between. The CDR3 is 14 amino acids. For the CDR3, the DNA is TGTGCCAGCAGCTTTAACTGGAACACCGGGGAGCTGTTTTTT. Residues: CASSFNWNTGELFF.

Comment on this clonotype: One end of the junction does not line up with germline, which may come from a read error. The chain links TRBV30 to TRBJ1-6; D gene unclear. CDR3 length equals 13 residues. CDR1 and CDR2 (germline): GTSNPN, SVGIG (reference sequence). The CDR3 coding sequence is TGTGCGTGGACTCCCGAACGGAATTCACCCCTCCACTTT. This sequence encodes CAWTPERNSPLHF.

In regard to this clonotype: The germline gene is not matched at one end of the junction; a read error may be the cause. The CDR3: CASSLARAASSGYTF. In DNA, the CDR3 is TGTGCTAGCAGCTTAGCGCGGGCGGCTTCGAGTGGCTACACCTTC. This rearrangement joins TRBV7-7 to TRBJ1-2, with no clear D. The CDR3 is 15 residues long. The germline V gene has CDR1 SSHAT and CDR2 FNYEAQ (reference sequence). The variable domain in full, completed from reference TRBV7-7 and TRBJ1-2, reads GAGVSQSPRYKVTKRGQDVTLRCDPISSHATLYWYQQALGQGPEFLTYFNYEAQPDKSGLPSDRFSAERPEGSISTLTIQRTEQRDSAMYRCASSLARAASSGYTFGSGTRLTVV.

The chain is built from TRBV4-2 and TRBJ2-3; tentative D call: TRBD2 (6 bases). V dropped 7 bases and J dropped 2 bases, with 22 bases sitting between them. CDR1 and CDR2 from the germline V gene are LGHNA and YNFKEQ. CDR3 length equals 17 residues. CDR3 in amino acids: CASTPGTGTDDTDTQYF. CDR3 in DNA: TGTGCCAGCACGCCGGGTACCGGGACTGATGACACAGATACGCAGTATTTT.

The chain couples TRBV29-1 to TRBJ1-2, with TRBD1 matching over 8 bases. This CDR3 is built from 15 residues. Losses at the gene ends were 1 base for V and 6 bases for J; bases not matched to a gene: 10. Germline assignment: CDR1 SQVTM and CDR2 ANQGSEA. As DNA, the CDR3 is TGCAGCGTTGAAGGACAGGGGAGGCTCCGGCATGGCTACACCTTC. Amino acid sequence: CSVEGQGRLRHGYTF.

CDR3 nucleotides: TGTGCCAGCAGTTCGGGATTCGGGCAACCAGATACGCAGTATTTT. Translated, it gives CASSSGFGQPDTQYF. The chain has TRBV12-3 or TRBV12-4 and TRBJ2-3; D may be TRBD2 (5 bases). The V end lost 4 bases, the J end lost 4 bases, and 15 bases lay between the germline ends. This CDR3 is built from 15 residues.

This clonotype was seen only a few times. This sequence joins TRBV20-1 and TRBJ2-1, with 8 bases that match TRBD2. The germline gives CDR1 DFQATT, CDR2 SNEGSKA (reference sequence). V gave up 4 bases and J gave up 9 bases; unmatched junction bases: 11. The CDR3 consists of 14 residues. CDR3 sequence (DNA): TGCAGTGCTAAGTTCTCACTAGCGGTAGGTGAGCAGTTCTTC. Its protein is CSAKFSLAVGEQFF.

V gene TRBV20-1 combines with J gene TRBJ2-4; a weak D match, TRBD2 (6 bases). The J call is in doubt because the DNA end fits TRBJ2-7 better. The CDR3 length is 14 residues. Germline V gives CDR1 DFQATT, CDR2 SNEGSKA (reference sequence). The CDR3 reads CSARESGLHYEQYF. The CDR3 DNA follows: TGCAGTGCTAGAGAGTCGGGACTCCATTACGAGCAGTACTTC.

The V call is TRBV10-3, the J call TRBJ2-1; 11 nucleotides match TRBD1. CDR3 size: 13 residues. Germline V gives CDR1 ENHRY, CDR2 SYGVKD. V trimming: 9 bases; J trimming: 8 bases; junction bases outside the gene matches: 6. The CDR3 loop is CAITGTGGYEQFF. CDR3 sequence (DNA): TGTGCCATTACCGGGACAGGGGGGTATGAGCAGTTCTTC.

The chain has TRBV12-3 or TRBV12-4 and TRBJ1-5; TRBD1 aligns across 7 bases. The CDR3 spans 14 residues. The V gene end was trimmed by 7 bases and the J gene end by 4 bases; junction bases not matched to a gene: 7. The CDR3 DNA reads as TGTGCCAGCAACTTAAAACAGGGGAATCAGCCCCAGCATTTT. Its translation is CASNLKQGNQPQHF.

The genes are TRBV12-3 or TRBV12-4 and TRBJ2-3, with TRBD2 identical over 13 bases. CDR3 length: 17 amino acids. Germline trimming cut 5 bases from V and 0 bases from J; bases unmatched to any gene: 5. As DNA, the CDR3 is TGTGCCAGCAGTCGGGGACTAGCGGGAATGAGCACAGATACGCAGTATTTT. As protein: CASSRGLAGMSTDTQYF.

In this sample, this clonotype turned up many times. This sequence joins TRBV4-2 and TRBJ2-2, with 7 bases aligning to TRBD2. The germline V gene encodes CDR1 LGHNA and CDR2 YNFKEQ. V trimming: 3 bases; J trimming: 1 base; junction bases outside the gene matches: 5. The CDR3 has 16 amino acids. CDR3 coding DNA: TGTGCCAGCAGCCAGGCTAGCGGCGGGAACACCGGGGAGCTGTTTTTT. This translates into CASSQASGGNTGELFF.

The V gene is TRBV5-1, the J gene TRBJ2-4; D ambiguous. Germline values: CDR1 SGHRS, CDR2 YFSETQ. Trimming removed 1 base at V and 1 base at J, with 6 bases between. CDR3 length equals 14 residues. This chain's CDR3 is CASSLSRAKNIQYF. The CDR3 nucleotides are TGCGCCAGCAGCTTGTCGAGGGCCAAAAACATTCAGTACTTC.

V is TRBV4-1 and J is TRBJ2-5; D possibly corresponds to TRBD2 (6 bases). Trimming pared 6 bases from V and 1 base from J, leaving 9 bases between. The germline gives CDR1 MGHRA, CDR2 YSYEKL. The CDR3 loop spans 13 amino acids. CDR3 region: CASSGLTQETQYF. The CDR3 nucleotides are TGCGCCAGCAGTGGACTAACCCAAGAGACCCAGTACTTC.

CDR3 coding DNA: TGTGCCAGCAGCCAAGATTTGAGGGGAGCCTACGAGCAGTACTTC. Its protein is CASSQDLRGAYEQYF. The chain carries TRBV3-1 and TRBJ2-7; D may correspond to TRBD1 or TRBD2 (5 bases each). CDR1 is LGHDT, CDR2 YNNKEL, per germline (reference sequence). V lost 0 bases and J lost 2, with 11 bases in between. The CDR3 is made up of 15 amino acids.

This clonotype was seen more than once but under ten times. The rearrangement uses TRBV2 and TRBJ1-2; TRBD1 aligns across 9 bases. J lost 8 bases, V lost 0 bases, and 10 bases had no gene match. CDR1 SNHLY and CDR2 FYNNEI come from the germline V gene. The CDR3 length is 16 residues. This CDR3 reads CASSEAPKTGGWGYTF. DNA of the CDR3: TGTGCCAGCAGTGAAGCTCCGAAGACAGGGGGTTGGGGCTACACCTTC.

The chain links TRBV27 to TRBJ2-7; D might be TRBD2 (5 bases). This CDR3 comprises 15 residues. V was trimmed by 5 bases and J by 10 bases, leaving 24 bases between them. Germline V CDR1 and CDR2: MNHEY, SMNVEV (reference sequence). The CDR3 protein is CASSPRSSRERSQYF. The CDR3 nucleotides read TGTGCCAGCAGTCCGAGGAGCTCTCGGGAAAGAAGCCAGTACTTC.

In this sample, this clonotype turned up a few times. The J gene is TRBJ2-1, the V gene TRBV20-1, with D maybe TRBD1 (7 bases). The CDR3 sequence is 17 residues long. V dropped 5 bases and J dropped 0 bases, with 20 bases sitting between them. Germline loops: CDR1 DFQATT, CDR2 SNEGSKA (reference sequence). Here the CDR3 reads CSAPRLRGQSSYNEQFF. The CDR3 DNA sequence: TGCAGTGCTCCTCGATTGCGGGGACAGTCCTCCTACAATGAGCAGTTCTTC.

V and J are TRBV28 and TRBJ1-6; TRBD1 matches 7 bases. Per the germline V gene, CDR1 is MDHEN and CDR2 is SYDVKM. The ends lost 5 bases at V and 5 bases at J; junction bases unmatched: 6. The CDR3 is 15 residues long. The CDR3 region is CASSVIDRDNSPLHF. The CDR3 coding sequence is TGTGCCAGCAGTGTTATCGACAGGGATAATTCACCCCTCCACTTT.

The chain combines TRBV9 with TRBJ2-5; D may be TRBD1 or TRBD2 (6 bases each). The J call may be mistaken, given a closer DNA end match to TRBJ2-7. The CDR3 length is 16 residues. Germline V gene sequence: CDR1 SGDLS, CDR2 YYNGEE. Here the CDR3 reads CASSKGGQYLSYEQYF. The CDR3 nucleotides read TGTGCCAGCAGCAAGGGGGGCCAGTATCTCTCCTACGAGCAGTACTTC.

The chain couples TRBV6-5 to TRBJ1-1, with D hard to call. The CDR3 runs to 14 residues. V lost 0 bases and J lost 1, with 6 bases in between. Germline V CDR1 and CDR2: MNHEY, SVGAGI. CDR3 region: CASSYSSKNTEAFF. DNA of the CDR3: TGTGCCAGCAGTTACTCTTCGAAGAACACTGAAGCTTTCTTT.